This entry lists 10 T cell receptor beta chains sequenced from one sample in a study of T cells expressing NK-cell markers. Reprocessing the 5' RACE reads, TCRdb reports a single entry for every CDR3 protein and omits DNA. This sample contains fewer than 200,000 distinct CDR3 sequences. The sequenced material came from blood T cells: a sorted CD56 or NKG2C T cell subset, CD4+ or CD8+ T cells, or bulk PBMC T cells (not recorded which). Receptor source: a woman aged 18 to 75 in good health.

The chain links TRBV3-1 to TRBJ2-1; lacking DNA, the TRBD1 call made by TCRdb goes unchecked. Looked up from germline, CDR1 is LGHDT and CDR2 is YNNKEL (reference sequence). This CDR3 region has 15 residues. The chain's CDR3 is CASSQGGGALNEQFF.

The CDR3 is CASSSMTKTSGRGREQFF. The chain combines TRBV7-3 with TRBJ2-1; TCRdb gives TRBD2 as the D gene, but with no DNA this cannot be confirmed. This CDR3 is 18 amino acids long. In germline, CDR1 is SGHTA, CDR2 FQGTGA. The variable domain in full, with the rest retrieved from reference TRBV7-3 and TRBJ2-1, is GAGVSQTPSNKVTEKGKYVELRCDPISGHTALYWYRQSLGQGPEFLIYFQGTGAADDSGLPNDRFFAVRPEGSVSTLKIQRTERGDSAVYLCASSSMTKTSGRGREQFFGPGTRLTVL.

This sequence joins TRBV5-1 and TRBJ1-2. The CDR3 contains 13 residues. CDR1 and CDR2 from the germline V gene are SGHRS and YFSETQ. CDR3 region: CASSLYGDWGYTF.

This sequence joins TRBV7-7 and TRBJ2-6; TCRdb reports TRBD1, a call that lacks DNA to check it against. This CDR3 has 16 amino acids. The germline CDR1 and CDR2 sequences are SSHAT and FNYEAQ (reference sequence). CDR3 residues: CASSYGIGGGANVLTF. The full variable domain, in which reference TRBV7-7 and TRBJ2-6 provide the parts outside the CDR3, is GAGVSQSPRYKVTKRGQDVTLRCDPISSHATLYWYQQALGQGPEFLTYFNYEAQPDKSGLPSDRFSAERPEGSISTLTIQRTEQRDSAMYRCASSYGIGGGANVLTFGAGSRLTVL.

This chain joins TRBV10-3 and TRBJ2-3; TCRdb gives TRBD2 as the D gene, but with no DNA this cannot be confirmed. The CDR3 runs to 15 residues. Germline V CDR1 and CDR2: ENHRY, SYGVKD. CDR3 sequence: CAITPGLAAGDTQYF.

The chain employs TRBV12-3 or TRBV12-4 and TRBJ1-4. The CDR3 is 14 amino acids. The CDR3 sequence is CASSRDSTNEKLFF.

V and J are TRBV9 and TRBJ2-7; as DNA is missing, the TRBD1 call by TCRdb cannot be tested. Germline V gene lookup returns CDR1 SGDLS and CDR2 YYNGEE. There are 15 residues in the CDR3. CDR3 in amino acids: CASSVAPGVGNEQYF.

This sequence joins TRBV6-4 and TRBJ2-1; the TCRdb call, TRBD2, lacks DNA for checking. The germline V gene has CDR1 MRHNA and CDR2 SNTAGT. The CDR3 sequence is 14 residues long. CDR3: CASSQAGGRSEQFF.

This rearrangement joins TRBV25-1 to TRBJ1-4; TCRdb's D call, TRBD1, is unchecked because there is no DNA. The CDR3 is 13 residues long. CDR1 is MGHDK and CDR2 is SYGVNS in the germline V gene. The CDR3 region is CASSVSGNEKLFF.

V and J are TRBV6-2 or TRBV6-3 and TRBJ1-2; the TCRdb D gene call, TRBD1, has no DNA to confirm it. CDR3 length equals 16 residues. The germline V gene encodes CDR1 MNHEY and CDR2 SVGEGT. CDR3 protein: CASSYTTGTVSDGYTF.